The following is a T cell receptor (beta chain) sequence with its context. Per the original data handling: Estimated nucleated cell counts came from reference gene primer amplification. The protocol was immunoSEQ multiplex PCR, while the TCRdb copy is restricted to in-frame clones and leaves out a portion. V and J calls and clone size come straight from that table; D and trimming were deduced from the DNA. Here the sample spans about 210,000 clones, about four fifths being singletons. Trimming cost V 4 bases and J 7 bases, with 13 bases left between them. The CDR3 sequence is 14 residues long. Germline assignment: CDR1 SNHLY and CDR2 FYNNEI. This specimen comes from a study of blood T cell repertoires in COVID-19.

The rearrangement joins TRBV2 to TRBJ1-4; D perhaps matches TRBD1 (5 bases). The clonotype was recovered from a woman in her 40s with active or convalescent COVID-19. Sequenced input: peripheral blood. CDR3 DNA: TGTGCCAGCAGTGCGGAGGGACGTGGTGAAAAACTGTTTTTT. Encoded protein: CASSAEGRGEKLFF.